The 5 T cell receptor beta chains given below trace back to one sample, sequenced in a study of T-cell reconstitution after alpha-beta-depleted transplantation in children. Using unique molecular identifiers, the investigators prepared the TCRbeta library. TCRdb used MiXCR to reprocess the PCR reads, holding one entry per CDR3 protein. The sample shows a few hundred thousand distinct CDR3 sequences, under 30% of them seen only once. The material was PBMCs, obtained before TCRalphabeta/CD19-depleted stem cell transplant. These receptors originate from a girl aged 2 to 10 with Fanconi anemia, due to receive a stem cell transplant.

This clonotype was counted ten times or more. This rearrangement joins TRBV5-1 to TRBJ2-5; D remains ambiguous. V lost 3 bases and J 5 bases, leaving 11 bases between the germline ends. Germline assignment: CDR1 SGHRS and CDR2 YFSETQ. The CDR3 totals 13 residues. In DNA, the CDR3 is TGCGCCAGCAGCTGCGAGGAATGTGAGACCCAGTACTTC. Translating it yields CASSCEECETQYF.

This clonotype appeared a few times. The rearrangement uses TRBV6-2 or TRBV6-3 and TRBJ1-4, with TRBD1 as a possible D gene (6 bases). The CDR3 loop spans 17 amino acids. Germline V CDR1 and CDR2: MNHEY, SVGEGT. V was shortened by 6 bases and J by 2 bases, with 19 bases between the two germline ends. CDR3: CASRPPPWGATNEKLFF. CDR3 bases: TGTGCCAGCAGACCACCCCCGTGGGGGGCGACTAATGAAAAACTGTTTTTT.

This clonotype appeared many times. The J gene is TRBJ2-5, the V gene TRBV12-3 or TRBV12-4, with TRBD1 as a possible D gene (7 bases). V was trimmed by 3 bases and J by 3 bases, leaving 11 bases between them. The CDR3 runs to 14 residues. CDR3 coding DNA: TGTGCCAGCAGTTTCGGCAGGGGGGAAGAGACCCAGTACTTC. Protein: CASSFGRGEETQYF.

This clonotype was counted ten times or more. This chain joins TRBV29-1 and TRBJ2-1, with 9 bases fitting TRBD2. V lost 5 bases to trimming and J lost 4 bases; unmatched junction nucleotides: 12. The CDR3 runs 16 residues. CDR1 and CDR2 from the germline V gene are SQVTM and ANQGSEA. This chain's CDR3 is CSVPTFIAGAYNEQFF. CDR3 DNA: TGCAGCGTTCCGACCTTCATAGCGGGGGCGTACAATGAGCAGTTCTTC.

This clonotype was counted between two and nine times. In DNA form, the CDR3 reads TGCAGTGCTATCCATCAGGGGCGTAGTATCCGAGAGACCCAGTACTTC. Translating it yields CSAIHQGRSIRETQYF. The chain has TRBV20-1 and TRBJ2-5, with D perhaps TRBD1 (6 bases). The CDR3 sequence is 16 residues long. V shed 4 bases and J shed 4 bases, with 22 bases lying between them. Per germline, CDR1 DFQATT and CDR2 SNEGSKA (reference sequence).